This T cell receptor beta chain was identified during a study of shared clonotypes between healthy human individuals. TCRdb keeps only in-frame clones here, not all; method: immunoSEQ multiplex PCR. The sample consists of about 450,000 clones, roughly 80% of them appearing once. This clonotype was sampled from a woman between 35 and 50 years old in good health. Some clones in this sample may be carry-over from other donors' samples. Input material: PBMCs.

For the CDR3, the DNA is TGCGCCAGCAGTCAATCGTGTGGGACTGACTACGAGCAGTACTTC. This gives the protein CASSQSCGTDYEQYF. This sequence joins TRBV23-1 and TRBJ2-7, with a possible D match to TRBD2 (6 bases). TRBV23-1 is an ORF, and what it does is uncertain. Trimming removed 0 bases at V and 3 bases at J, with 12 bases between. This CDR3 is 15 amino acids long.